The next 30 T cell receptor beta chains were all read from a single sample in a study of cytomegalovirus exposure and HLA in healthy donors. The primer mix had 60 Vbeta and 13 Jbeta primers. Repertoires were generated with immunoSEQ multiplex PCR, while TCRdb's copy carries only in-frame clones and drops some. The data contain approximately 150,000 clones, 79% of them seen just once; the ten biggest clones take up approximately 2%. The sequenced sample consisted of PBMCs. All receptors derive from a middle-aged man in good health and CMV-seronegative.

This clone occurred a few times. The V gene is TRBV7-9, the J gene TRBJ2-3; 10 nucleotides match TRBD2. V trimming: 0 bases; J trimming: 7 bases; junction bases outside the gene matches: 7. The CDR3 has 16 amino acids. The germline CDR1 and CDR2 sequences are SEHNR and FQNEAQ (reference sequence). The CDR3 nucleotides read TGTGCCAGCAGCTTAGCTACCCCTAGCGGGAGCAATACGCAGTATTTT. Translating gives CASSLATPSGSNTQYF. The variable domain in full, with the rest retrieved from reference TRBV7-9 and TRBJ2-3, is DTGVSQNPRHKITKRGQNVTFRCDPISEHNRLYWYRQTLGQGPEFLTYFQNEAQLEKSRLLSDRFSAERPKGSFSTLEIQRTEQGDSAMYLCASSLATPSGSNTQYFGPGTRLTVL.

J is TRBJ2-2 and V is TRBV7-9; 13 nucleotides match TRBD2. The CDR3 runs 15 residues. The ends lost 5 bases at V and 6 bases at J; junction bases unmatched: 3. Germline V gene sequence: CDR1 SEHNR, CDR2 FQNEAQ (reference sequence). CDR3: CASSLLAGGAGELFF. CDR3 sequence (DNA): TGTGCCAGCAGCCTACTAGCGGGAGGGGCCGGGGAGCTGTTTTTT.

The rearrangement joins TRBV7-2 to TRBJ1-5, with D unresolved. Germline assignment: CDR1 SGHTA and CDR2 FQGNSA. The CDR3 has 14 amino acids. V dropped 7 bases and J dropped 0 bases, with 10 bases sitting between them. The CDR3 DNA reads TGTGCCAGCACCGAATACTCTAGCAATCAGCCCCAGCATTTT. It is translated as CASTEYSSNQPQHF.

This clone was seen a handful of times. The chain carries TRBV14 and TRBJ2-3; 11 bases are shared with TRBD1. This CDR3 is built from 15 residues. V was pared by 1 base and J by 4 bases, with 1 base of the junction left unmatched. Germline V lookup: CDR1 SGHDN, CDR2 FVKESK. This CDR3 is CASSQGTGGPDTQYF. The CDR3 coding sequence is TGTGCCAGCAGCCAAGGGACAGGGGGCCCAGATACGCAGTATTTT.

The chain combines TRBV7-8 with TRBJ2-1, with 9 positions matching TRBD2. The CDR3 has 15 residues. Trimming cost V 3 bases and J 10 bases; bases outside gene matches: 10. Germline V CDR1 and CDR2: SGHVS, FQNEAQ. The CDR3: CASSFGTSRTLEQFF. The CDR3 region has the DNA TGTGCCAGCAGCTTCGGGACTAGCCGCACCTTGGAGCAGTTCTTC.

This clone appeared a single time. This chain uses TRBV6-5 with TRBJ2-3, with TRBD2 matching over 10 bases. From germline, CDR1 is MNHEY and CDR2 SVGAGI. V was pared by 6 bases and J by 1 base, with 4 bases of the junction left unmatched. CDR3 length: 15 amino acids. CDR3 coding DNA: TGTGCCAGCAGCGCAGCGGGAGGGGGCACAGATACGCAGTATTTT. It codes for CASSAAGGGTDTQYF.

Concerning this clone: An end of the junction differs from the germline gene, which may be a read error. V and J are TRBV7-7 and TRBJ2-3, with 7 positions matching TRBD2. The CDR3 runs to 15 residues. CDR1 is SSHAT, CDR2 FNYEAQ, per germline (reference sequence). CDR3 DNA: TGTGCTAGCAGCTTAGGAGCGGGATCAGCAGATACGCAGTATTTT. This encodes CASSLGAGSADTQYF.

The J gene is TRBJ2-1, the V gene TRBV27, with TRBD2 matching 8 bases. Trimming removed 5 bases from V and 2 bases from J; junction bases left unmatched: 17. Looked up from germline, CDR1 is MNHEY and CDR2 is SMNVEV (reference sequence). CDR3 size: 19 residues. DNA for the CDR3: TGTGCCAGCAGTCCCGGGCAAAGGGTTAGCGGGGCAACCTACAATGAGCAGTTCTTC. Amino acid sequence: CASSPGQRVSGATYNEQFF.

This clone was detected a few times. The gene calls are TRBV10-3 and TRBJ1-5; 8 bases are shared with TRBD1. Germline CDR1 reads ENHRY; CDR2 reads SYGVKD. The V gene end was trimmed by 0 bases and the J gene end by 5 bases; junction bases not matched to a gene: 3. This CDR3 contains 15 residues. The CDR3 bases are TGTGCCATCAGTGAGTCGAAACAGGGGGATCAGCCCCAGCATTTT. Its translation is CAISESKQGDQPQHF.

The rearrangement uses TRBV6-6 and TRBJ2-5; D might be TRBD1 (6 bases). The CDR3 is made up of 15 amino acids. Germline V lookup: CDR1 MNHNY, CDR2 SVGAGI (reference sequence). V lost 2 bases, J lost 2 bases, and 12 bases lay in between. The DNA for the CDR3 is TGTGCCAGCAGTTACCGTGGGACAAGACAAGAGACCCAGTACTTC. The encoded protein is CASSYRGTRQETQYF.

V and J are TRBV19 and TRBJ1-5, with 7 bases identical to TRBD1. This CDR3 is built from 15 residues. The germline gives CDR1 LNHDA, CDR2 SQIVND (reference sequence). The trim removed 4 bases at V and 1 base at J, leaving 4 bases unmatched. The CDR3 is CASSTTGRSNQPQHF. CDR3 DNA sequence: TGTGCCAGTAGTACGACAGGGAGGAGCAATCAGCCCCAGCATTTT.

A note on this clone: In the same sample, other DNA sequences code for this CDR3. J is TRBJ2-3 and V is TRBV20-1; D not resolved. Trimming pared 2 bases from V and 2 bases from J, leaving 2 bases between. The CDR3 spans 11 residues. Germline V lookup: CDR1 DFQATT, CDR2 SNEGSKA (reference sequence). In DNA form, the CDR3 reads TGCAGTGCTAGATACACAGATACGCAGTATTTT. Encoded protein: CSARYTDTQYF.

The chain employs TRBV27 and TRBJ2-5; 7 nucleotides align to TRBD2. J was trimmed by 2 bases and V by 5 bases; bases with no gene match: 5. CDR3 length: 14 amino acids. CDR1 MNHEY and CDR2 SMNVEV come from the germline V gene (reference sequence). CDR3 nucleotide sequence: TGTGCCAGCAGTGGGGGGGGACTTCAAGAGACCCAGTACTTC. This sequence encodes CASSGGGLQETQYF.

The chain's CDR3 is CASTRGDTQYF. The CDR3 nucleotides read TGTGCCAGCACTCGAGGCGATACGCAGTATTTT. The V call is TRBV6-5, the J call TRBJ2-3; no definite D call. Germline V gives CDR1 MNHEY, CDR2 SVGAGI. V lost 7 bases and J lost 6, with 8 bases in between. This CDR3 has 11 residues.

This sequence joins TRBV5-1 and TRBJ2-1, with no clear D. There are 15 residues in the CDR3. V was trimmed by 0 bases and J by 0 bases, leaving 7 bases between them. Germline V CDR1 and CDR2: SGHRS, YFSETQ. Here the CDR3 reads CASSLGSYSYNEQFF. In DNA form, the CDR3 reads TGCGCCAGCAGCTTGGGGTCCTACTCCTACAATGAGCAGTTCTTC.

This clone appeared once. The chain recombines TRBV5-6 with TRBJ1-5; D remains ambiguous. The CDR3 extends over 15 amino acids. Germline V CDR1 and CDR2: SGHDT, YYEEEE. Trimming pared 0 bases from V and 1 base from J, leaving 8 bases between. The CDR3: CASSLGTESNQPQHF. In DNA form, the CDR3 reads TGTGCCAGCAGCTTGGGTACAGAGAGCAATCAGCCCCAGCATTTT.

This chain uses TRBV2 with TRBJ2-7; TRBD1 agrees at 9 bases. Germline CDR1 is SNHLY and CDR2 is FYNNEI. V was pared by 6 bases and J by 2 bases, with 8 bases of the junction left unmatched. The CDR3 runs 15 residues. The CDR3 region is CASSPPGQGPYEQYF. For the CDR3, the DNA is TGTGCCAGCAGCCCACCGGGACAGGGCCCCTACGAGCAGTACTTC.

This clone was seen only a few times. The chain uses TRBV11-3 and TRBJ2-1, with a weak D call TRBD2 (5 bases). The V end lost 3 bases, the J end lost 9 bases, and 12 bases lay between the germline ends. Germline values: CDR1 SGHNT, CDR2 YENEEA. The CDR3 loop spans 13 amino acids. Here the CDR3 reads CASSFVSAGEQFF. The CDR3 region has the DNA TGTGCCAGCAGCTTTGTCTCCGCGGGTGAGCAGTTCTTC.

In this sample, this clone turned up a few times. The CDR3, as DNA: TGTGCCAGCAGCGAAAGATGGGACAGGGTATCCTACAATGAGCAGTTCTTC. Protein: CASSERWDRVSYNEQFF. This chain links TRBV7-2 with TRBJ2-1, with 9 bases that match TRBD1. The J segment lost 1 base and the V segment lost 5 bases, leaving 9 bases of the junction unmatched. CDR1 and CDR2 from the germline V gene are SGHTA and FQGNSA. The CDR3 length is 17 residues.

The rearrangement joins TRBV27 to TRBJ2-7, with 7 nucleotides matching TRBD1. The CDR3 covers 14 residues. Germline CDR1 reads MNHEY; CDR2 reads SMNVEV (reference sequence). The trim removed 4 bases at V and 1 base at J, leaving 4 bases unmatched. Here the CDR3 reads CASSSGTVSYEQYF. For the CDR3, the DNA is TGTGCCAGCAGTTCCGGGACAGTGTCCTACGAGCAGTACTTC.

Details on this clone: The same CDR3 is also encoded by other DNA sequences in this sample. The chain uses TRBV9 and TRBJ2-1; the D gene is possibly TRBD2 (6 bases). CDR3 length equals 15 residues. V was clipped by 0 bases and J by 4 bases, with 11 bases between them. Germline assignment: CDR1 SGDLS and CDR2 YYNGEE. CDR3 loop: CASSVGSGAYNEQFF. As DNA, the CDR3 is TGTGCCAGCAGCGTAGGTAGCGGAGCATACAATGAGCAGTTCTTC.

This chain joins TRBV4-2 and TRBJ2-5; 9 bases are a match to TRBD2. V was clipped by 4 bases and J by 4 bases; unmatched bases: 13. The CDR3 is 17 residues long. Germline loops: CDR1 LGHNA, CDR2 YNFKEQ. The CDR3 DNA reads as TGTGCCAGCAGCCGGCCGTCTAGCGGGAATAGGGTAGAGACCCAGTACTTC. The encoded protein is CASSRPSSGNRVETQYF.

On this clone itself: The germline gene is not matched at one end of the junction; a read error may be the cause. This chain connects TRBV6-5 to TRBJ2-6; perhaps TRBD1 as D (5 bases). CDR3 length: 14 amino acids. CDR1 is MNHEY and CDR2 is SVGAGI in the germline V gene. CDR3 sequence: CASRLSSGANGLTF. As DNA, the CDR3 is TGTGCCAGCCGATTAAGCTCTGGGGCCAACGGCCTGACTTTC.

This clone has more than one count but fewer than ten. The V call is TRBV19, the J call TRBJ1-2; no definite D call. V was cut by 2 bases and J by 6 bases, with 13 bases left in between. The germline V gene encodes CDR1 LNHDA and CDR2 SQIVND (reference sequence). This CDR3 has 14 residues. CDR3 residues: CASSIREGFDGYTF. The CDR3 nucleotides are TGTGCCAGTAGTATAAGGGAGGGATTCGATGGCTACACCTTC. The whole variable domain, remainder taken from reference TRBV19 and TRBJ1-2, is DGGITQSPKYLFRKEGQNVTLSCEQNLNHDAMYWYRQDPGQGLRLIYYSQIVNDFQKGDIAEGYSVSREKKESFPLTVTSAQKNPTAFYLCASSIREGFDGYTFGSGTRLTVV.

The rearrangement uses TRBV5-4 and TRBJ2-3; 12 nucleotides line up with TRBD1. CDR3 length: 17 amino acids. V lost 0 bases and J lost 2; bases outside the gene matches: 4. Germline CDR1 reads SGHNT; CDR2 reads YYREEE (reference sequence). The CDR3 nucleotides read TGTGCCAGCAGCTTGGCCGGGGACAGGGGGCACACAGATACGCAGTATTTT. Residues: CASSLAGDRGHTDTQYF.

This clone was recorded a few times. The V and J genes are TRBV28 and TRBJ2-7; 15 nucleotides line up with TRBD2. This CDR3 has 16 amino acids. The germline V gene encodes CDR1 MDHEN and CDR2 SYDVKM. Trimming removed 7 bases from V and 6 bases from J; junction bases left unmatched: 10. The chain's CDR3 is CASIDPGLAGGGEQYF. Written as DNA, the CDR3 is TGTGCCAGCATTGACCCGGGACTAGCGGGAGGTGGCGAGCAGTACTTC.

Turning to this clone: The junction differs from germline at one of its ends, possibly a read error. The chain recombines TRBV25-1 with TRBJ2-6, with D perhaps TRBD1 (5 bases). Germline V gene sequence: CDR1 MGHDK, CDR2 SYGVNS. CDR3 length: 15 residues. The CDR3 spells CASTSKVSGANGLTF. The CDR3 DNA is TGTGCCAGCACTAGTAAAGTTTCTGGGGCCAACGGCCTGACTTTC.

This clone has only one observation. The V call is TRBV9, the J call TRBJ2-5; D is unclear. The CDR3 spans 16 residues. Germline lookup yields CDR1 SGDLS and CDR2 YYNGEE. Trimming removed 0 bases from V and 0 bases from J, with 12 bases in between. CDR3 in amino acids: CASSVGPIVHQETQYF. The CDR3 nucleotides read TGTGCCAGCAGCGTAGGCCCTATTGTGCACCAAGAGACCCAGTACTTC.

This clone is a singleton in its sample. The CDR3 DNA sequence: TGTGCCAGCAGGAGACAGGGTCCTGGGGGAGAGACCCAGTACTTC. As protein: CASRRQGPGGETQYF. The chain uses TRBV27 and TRBJ2-5; 7 bases are shared with TRBD1. The V and J ends lost 6 bases and 4 bases, in that order; junction bases with no gene match: 11. This CDR3 has 15 amino acids. Germline CDR1 and CDR2: MNHEY and SMNVEV (reference sequence).

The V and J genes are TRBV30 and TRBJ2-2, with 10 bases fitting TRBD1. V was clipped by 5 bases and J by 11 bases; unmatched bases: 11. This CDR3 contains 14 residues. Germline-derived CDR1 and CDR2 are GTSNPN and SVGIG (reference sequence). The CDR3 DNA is TGTGCCTGGGAGCTCGGACAGGGGGAAGGAGAGCTGTTTTTT. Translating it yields CAWELGQGEGELFF.